This T cell receptor (beta chain) derives from a study of PD-L1 blockade in urothelial cancer. Clones were read by immunoSEQ multiplex PCR, and TCRdb kept only the in-frame ones, dropping some. The sample gives around 80,000 clones, approximately 90% of which show up once; around 0.87% is in the top ten. V gave up 6 bases and J gave up 0 bases; unmatched junction bases: 5. CDR3 length: 15 residues. The germline V gene has CDR1 LNHDA and CDR2 SQIVND (reference sequence). Time point denoted: peripheral blood 6 weeks after treatment start. Here the sequenced sample was PBMCs, taken around atezolizumab (anti-PD-L1) treatment. The clonotype was recovered from an elderly woman with urothelial cancer. The rearrangement joins TRBV19 to TRBJ2-7; 10 nucleotides agree with TRBD2. CDR3 region: CASRRLAGLSYEQYF. CDR3 nucleotides: TGTGCCAGTAGGAGACTAGCGGGTCTCTCCTACGAGCAGTACTTC. Full variable domain (missing parts from reference TRBV19 and TRBJ2-7): DGGITQSPKYLFRKEGQNVTLSCEQNLNHDAMYWYRQDPGQGLRLIYYSQIVNDFQKGDIAEGYSVSREKKESFPLTVTSAQKNPTAFYLCASRRLAGLSYEQYFGPGTRLTVT.